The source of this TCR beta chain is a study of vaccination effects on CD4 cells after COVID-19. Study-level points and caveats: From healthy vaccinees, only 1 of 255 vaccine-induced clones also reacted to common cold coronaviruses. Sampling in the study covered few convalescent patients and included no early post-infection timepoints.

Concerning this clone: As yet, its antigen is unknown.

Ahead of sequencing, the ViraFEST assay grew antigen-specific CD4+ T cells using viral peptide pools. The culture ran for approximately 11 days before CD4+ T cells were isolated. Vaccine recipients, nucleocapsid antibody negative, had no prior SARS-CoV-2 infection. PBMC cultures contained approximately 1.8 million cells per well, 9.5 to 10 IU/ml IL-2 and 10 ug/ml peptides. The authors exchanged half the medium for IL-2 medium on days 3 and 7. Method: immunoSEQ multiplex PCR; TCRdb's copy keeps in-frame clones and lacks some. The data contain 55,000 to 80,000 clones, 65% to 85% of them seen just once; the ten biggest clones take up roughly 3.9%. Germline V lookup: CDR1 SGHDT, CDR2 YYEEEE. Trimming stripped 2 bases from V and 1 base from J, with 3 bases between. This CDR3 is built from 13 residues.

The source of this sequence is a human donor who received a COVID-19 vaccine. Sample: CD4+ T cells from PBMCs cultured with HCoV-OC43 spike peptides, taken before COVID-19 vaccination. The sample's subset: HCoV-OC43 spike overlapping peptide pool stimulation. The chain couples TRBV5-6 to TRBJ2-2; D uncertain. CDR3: CASSLVNTGELFF. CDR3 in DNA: TGTGCCAGCAGCTTAGTGAACACCGGGGAGCTGTTTTTT.